The subject of this entry is one T cell receptor beta chain. The protocol was immunoSEQ multiplex PCR, while the TCRdb copy is restricted to in-frame clones and leaves out a portion. The sample yields some 200,000 clones, about 70% seen once. The record originates from a study of blood T cell repertoires in COVID-19. About the study: PBMCs, B-cell-depleted T cells, or T cells provided the cDNA or gDNA that made up the material.

The CDR3 loop spans 14 amino acids. Germline loops: CDR1 GTSNPN, CDR2 SVGIG (reference sequence). V lost 2 bases and J lost 5; bases outside the gene matches: 5. Sequenced: peripheral blood. The sequence was collected from a woman in her forties or fifties with active or convalescent COVID-19. The rearrangement joins TRBV30 to TRBJ2-3; 9 bases match TRBD2. The CDR3 nucleotides are TGTGCCTGGAGTTTGCGGGGGGGGCGAGATACGCAGTATTTT. Translated, it gives CAWSLRGGRDTQYF.